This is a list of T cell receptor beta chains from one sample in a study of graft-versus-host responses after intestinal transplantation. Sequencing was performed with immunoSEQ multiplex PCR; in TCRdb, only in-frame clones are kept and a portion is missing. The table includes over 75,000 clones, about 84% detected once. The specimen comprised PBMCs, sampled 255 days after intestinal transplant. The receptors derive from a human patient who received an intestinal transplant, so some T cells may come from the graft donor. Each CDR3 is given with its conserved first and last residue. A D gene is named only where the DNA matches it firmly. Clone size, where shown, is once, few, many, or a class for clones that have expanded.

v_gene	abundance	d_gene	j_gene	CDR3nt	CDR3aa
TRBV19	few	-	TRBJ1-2	TGTGCCAGTAGTATACAGGCAGGGAGGGACTATGGCTACACCTTC	CASSIQAGRDYGYTF
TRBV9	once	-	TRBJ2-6	TGTGCCAGCAGCGCCCGTCGGGCAGGATCGGCTGGGGCCAACGTCCTGACTTTC	CASSARRAGSAGANVLTF
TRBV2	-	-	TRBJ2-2	TGTGCCAGCAGTGAAGCGGGCTGGCCCGCCGGTAACACCGGGGAGCTGTTTTTT	CASSEAGWPAGNTGELFF
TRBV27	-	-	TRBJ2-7	TGTGCCAGCAGTTTTAGCCCAACCTACGAGCAGTACTTC	CASSFSPTYEQYF
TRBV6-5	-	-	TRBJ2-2	TGTGCCAGCAGTTACGAGGAAACCGGGGAGCTGTTTTTT	CASSYEETGELFF
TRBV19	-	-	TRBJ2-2	TGTGCCAGTAGTATAGGGTGGGGGAGCGGGCAAGCCGGGGAGCTGTTTTTT	CASSIGWGSGQAGELFF
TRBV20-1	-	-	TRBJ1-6	TGCAGTGCCCCCGGAGACCCTGCCCTCCACTTT	CSAPGDPALHF
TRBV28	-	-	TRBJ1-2	TGTGCCACCCCAGACAGCCTCTATGGCTACACCTTC	CATPDSLYGYTF
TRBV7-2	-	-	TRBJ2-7	TGTGCCAGCAGCTTAGCGACGGGGGTTCACGAGCAGTACTTC	CASSLATGVHEQYF
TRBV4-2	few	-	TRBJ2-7	TGTGCCAGCAGCCAAGATTGGGCGCGGGAAATACCCTACTACGAGCAGTACTTC	CASSQDWAREIPYYEQYF
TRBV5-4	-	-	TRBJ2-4	TGTGCCAGCAGCTTGGGAGGGGCGTCAGCCAAAAACATTCAGTACTTC	CASSLGGASAKNIQYF
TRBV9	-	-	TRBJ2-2	TGTGCCAGCACCGAAGGGTTGCATACCGGGGAGCTGTTTTTT	CASTEGLHTGELFF
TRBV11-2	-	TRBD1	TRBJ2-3	TGTGCCAGCAGCTCTCGGGACAGGGGGCCGTATTTT	CASSSRDRGPYF
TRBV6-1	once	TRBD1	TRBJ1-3	TGTGCCAGCAGTGACGGGACAGGGGGCTTTTCTGGAAACACCATATATTTT	CASSDGTGGFSGNTIYF
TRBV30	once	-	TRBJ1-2	TGTGCCTGGAGTACAAACCTAACACCGGACAGAAACTATGGCTACACCTTC	CAWSTNLTPDRNYGYTF
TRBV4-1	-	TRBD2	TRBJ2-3	TGCGCCAGCAGCCCCCGGGGGGGTTGGGATACGCAGTATTTT	CASSPRGGWDTQYF
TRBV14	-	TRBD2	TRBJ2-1	TGTGCCAGCAGCCCGAGGACAGTAGCGGGGGATGAGCAGTTCTTC	CASSPRTVAGDEQFF
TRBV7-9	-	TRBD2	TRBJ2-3	TGTGCCAGCAGCTTACGACTAGCGGGGAGCACAGATACGCAGTATTTT	CASSLRLAGSTDTQYF
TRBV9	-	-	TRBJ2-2	TGTGCCAGCAGCACGCAGGGTGGGGCCGGGGAGCTGTTTTTT	CASSTQGGAGELFF
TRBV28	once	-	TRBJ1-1	TGTGCCAGCAGTTTAGACAGAGAGGTGAACACTGAAGCTTTCTTT	CASSLDREVNTEAFF
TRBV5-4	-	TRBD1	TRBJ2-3	TGTGCCAGCAGCACACCGGGACAGGGGTTCACAGATACGCAGTATTTT	CASSTPGQGFTDTQYF
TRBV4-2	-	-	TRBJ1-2	TGTGCCAGCAGCCAAGATCGGGCGGGAGGAAGTGGCTACACCTTC	CASSQDRAGGSGYTF
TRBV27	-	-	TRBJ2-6	TGTGCCAGCAGTTTAGTGGCTGGGGCCAACGTCCTGACTTTC	CASSLVAGANVLTF
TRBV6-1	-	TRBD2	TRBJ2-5	TGTGCCAGCGGGAATAGCGGGGGGCTGGAGACCCAGTACTTC	CASGNSGGLETQYF
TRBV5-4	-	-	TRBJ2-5	TGTGCCAGCAGCTTGAACCTCCGAACCAATCAAGAGACCCAGTACTTC	CASSLNLRTNQETQYF
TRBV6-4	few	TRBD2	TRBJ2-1	TGTGCCAGCAGTGAGGTAGCGGGCGGCGCCAATGAGCAGTTCTTC	CASSEVAGGANEQFF
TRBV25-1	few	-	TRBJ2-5	TGTGCCAGCGGACCAGGGACGGATCAAGAGACCCAGTACTTC	CASGPGTDQETQYF
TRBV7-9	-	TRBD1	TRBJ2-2	TGTGCCAGCAGCTTCGGACAGGGAATCGGCACCGGGGAGCTGTTTTTT	CASSFGQGIGTGELFF
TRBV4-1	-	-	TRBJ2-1	TGCGCCAGCAAAGCCCCCTCCGGGGCACAGTTCTTC	CASKAPSGAQFF
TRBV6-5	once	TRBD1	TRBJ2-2	TGTGCCAGCAGTGAAACATGGGACAGGGGGCTGTTTTTT	CASSETWDRGLFF
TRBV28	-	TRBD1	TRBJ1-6	TGTGCCAGCAGTTTGGACAGGGAAGCTTCACCCCTCCACTTT	CASSLDREASPLHF
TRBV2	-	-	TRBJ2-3	TGTGCCAGCAGTGTGGAGTATCCCACCCCCTACACCACAGATACGCAGTATTTT	CASSVEYPTPYTTDTQYF
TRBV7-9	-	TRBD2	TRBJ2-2	TGTGCCAGCAGCTTAGCGACATTACGGCGGGGGGGCCAGCTCGGGGAGCTGTTTTTT	CASSLATLRRGGQLGELFF
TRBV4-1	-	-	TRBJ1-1	TGCGCCAGCAGCCAAGACAGGAACACTGAAGCTTTCTTT	CASSQDRNTEAFF
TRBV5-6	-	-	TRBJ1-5	TGTGCCAGCAGCATCTACTCAGGGCATCAGCCCCAGCATTTT	CASSIYSGHQPQHF
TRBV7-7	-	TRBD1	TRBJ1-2	TGTGCTAGCAGCGTCGTGGGACAGGGTTTGGCTTATGGCTACACCTTC	CASSVVGQGLAYGYTF
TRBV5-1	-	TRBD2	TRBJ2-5	TGCGCCAGCAGCTCGGTTGAGAGTAGCGGACTAGCGGACTCTATCGAAGAGACCCAGTACTTC	CASSSVESSGLADSIEETQYF
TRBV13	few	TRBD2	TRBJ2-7	TGTGCCAGCAGCACTTGGACTAGCGAGAGGAGCGAGCAGTACTTC	CASSTWTSERSEQYF
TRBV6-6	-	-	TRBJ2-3	TGTGCCAGCCGGCGTAGGGGTCTCAACACAGATACGCAGTATTTT	CASRRRGLNTDTQYF
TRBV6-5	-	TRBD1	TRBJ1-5	TGTGCCAGCAGTCTCAACAGGGGAATCAATCAGCCCCAGCATTTT	CASSLNRGINQPQHF
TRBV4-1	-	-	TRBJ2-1	TGCGCCAGCAGCCCCCGACTAGAGACCTACAATGAGCAGTTCTTC	CASSPRLETYNEQFF
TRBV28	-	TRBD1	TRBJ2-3	TGTGCCAGCAGTCCCGCCAGGGGGCCAACCGTACCAGATACGCAGTATTTT	CASSPARGPTVPDTQYF
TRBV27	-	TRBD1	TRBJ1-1	TGTGCCAGCAGTTCCGGACAGGGCGAGACTGAAGCTTTCTTT	CASSSGQGETEAFF